One and the same sample provided the 19 T cell receptor beta chains below, sequenced in a study of blood T cell repertoires in COVID-19. The assay was immunoSEQ multiplex PCR, and TCRdb's table has in-frame clones only and misses some. The sample lists 55,000 to 65,000 clones, roughly 80% seen once, with approximately 3% in the top ten. The sequenced material came from peripheral blood. The receptors shown here come from a man aged 60 to 75 with acute or convalescent COVID-19.

The rearrangement joins TRBV19 to TRBJ1-5; D unclear. The CDR3 is 15 amino acids. Germline V gene sequence: CDR1 LNHDA, CDR2 SQIVND (reference sequence). Trimming removed 8 bases from V and 2 bases from J, with 16 bases in between. The CDR3 nucleotides are TGTGCCAGTTCCGTTGTCGGGGTAGGCAATCAGCCCCAGCATTTT. This gives the protein CASSVVGVGNQPQHF.

The CDR3: CASSPPVQPEGGAQHF. CDR3 nucleotides: TGTGCCAGCTCACCACCGGTCCAGCCCGAGGGAGGGGCCCAGCATTTT. The chain couples TRBV18 to TRBJ1-5; the D gene is possibly TRBD1 (5 bases). V was shortened by 0 bases and J by 11 bases, with 20 bases between the two germline ends. In germline, CDR1 is KGHSH, CDR2 LQKENI. CDR3 length: 16 amino acids.

The chain joins TRBV29-1 to TRBJ1-2, with TRBD1 matching 9 bases. The J segment lost 5 bases and the V segment lost 8 bases, leaving 9 bases of the junction unmatched. Looked up from germline, CDR1 is SQVTM and CDR2 is ANQGSEA. This CDR3 comprises 13 residues. CDR3 sequence: CSISGTGLYGYTF. The CDR3, as DNA: TGCAGCATATCCGGGACAGGGCTTTATGGCTACACCTTC.

A note on this clone: Additional DNA sequences in this sample encode the identical CDR3. J is TRBJ1-6 and V is TRBV5-6; D is possibly TRBD1 (5 bases). This CDR3 has 14 residues. Germline CDR1 is SGHDT and CDR2 is YYEEEE. The germline V and J ends were trimmed by 0 bases and 8 bases, with 9 bases remaining between them. CDR3 coding DNA: TGTGCCAGCAGCTTGGCTGGGGGGGATTCACCCCTCCACTTT. It is translated as CASSLAGGDSPLHF.

The chain links TRBV5-4 to TRBJ2-1, with D hard to call. The CDR3 is 13 residues long. The germline V and J ends were trimmed by 4 bases and 5 bases, with 10 bases remaining between them. Per germline, CDR1 SGHNT and CDR2 YYREEE (reference sequence). The CDR3 DNA reads as TGTGCCAGCAGCGTGATACAAAACAATGAGCAGTTCTTC. It is translated as CASSVIQNNEQFF. Full variable domain (missing parts from reference TRBV5-4 and TRBJ2-1): ETGVTQSPTHLIKTRGQQVTLRCSSQSGHNTVSWYQQALGQGPQFIFQYYREEENGRGNFPPRFSGLQFPNYSSELNVNALELDDSALYLCASSVIQNNEQFFGPGTRLTVL.

The gene calls are TRBV9 and TRBJ2-2; D possibly corresponds to TRBD2 (5 bases). Trimming cost V 4 bases and J 6 bases, with 16 bases left between them. The CDR3 length is 15 residues. Germline assignment: CDR1 SGDLS and CDR2 YYNGEE. CDR3 sequence: CASSKRTLQAGELFF. The CDR3 nucleotides are TGTGCCAGCAGCAAAAGGACTCTCCAGGCCGGGGAGCTGTTTTTT. The variable domain in full, completed from reference TRBV9 and TRBJ2-2, reads DSGVTQTPKHLITATGQRVTLRCSPRSGDLSVYWYQQSLDQGLQFLIQYYNGEERAKGNILERFSAQQFPDLHSELNLSSLELGDSALYFCASSKRTLQAGELFFGEGSRLTVL.

The chain couples TRBV6-5 to TRBJ1-2; 7 bases fit TRBD1. The CDR3 totals 13 residues. Germline V CDR1 and CDR2: MNHEY, SVGAGI. V was clipped by 5 bases and J by 4 bases; unmatched bases: 4. CDR3 in DNA: TGTGCCAGCAGTCGGGACAGCATCTATGGCTACACCTTC. It is translated as CASSRDSIYGYTF.

The count of this clone is one. The junction and the germline gene differ at one end; a read error may be behind it. J is TRBJ1-2 and V is TRBV7-2; 11 bases align to TRBD1. This CDR3 region has 11 residues. In germline, CDR1 is SGHTA, CDR2 FQGNSA. CDR3 nucleotide sequence: TGTGCCAGCAGCACCGGACAGGGGGCCCACTTC. This sequence encodes CASSTGQGAHF.

The sample holds one count of this clone. The chain combines TRBV5-4 with TRBJ2-5; 12 bases agree with TRBD2. V shed 0 bases, J shed 5 bases, and the junction held 2 bases outside the gene matches. This CDR3 has 15 residues. CDR1 SGHNT and CDR2 YYREEE come from the germline V gene (reference sequence). In nucleotides, the CDR3 is TGTGCCAGCAGCTTGGGGACTAGCGGGGAGGAGACCCAGTACTTC. This encodes CASSLGTSGEETQYF.

This clone appeared a few times. Other nucleotide sequences in the sample specify the same CDR3. The gene calls are TRBV5-1 and TRBJ1-1, with no clear D. V dropped 2 bases and J dropped 3 bases, with 8 bases sitting between them. The germline V gene has CDR1 SGHRS and CDR2 YFSETQ. The CDR3 contains 13 residues. The CDR3 region is CASSLKQDTEAFF. CDR3 in DNA: TGCGCCAGCAGCTTAAAGCAGGACACTGAAGCTTTCTTT.

This clone was seen more than once but under ten times. The V call is TRBV2, the J call TRBJ2-5; D is perhaps TRBD2 (6 bases). This CDR3 is 12 amino acids long. Germline V gives CDR1 SNHLY, CDR2 FYNNEI. V was trimmed by 5 bases and J by 4 bases, leaving 8 bases between them. CDR3 amino acids: CASSRERETQYF. The CDR3 DNA reads as TGTGCCAGCAGTCGGGAGCGAGAGACCCAGTACTTC.

The DNA of the CDR3 is TGTGCCAGTAAGGGGGACCACACCGTCTATGGCTACACCTTC. Its protein is CASKGDHTVYGYTF. This chain links TRBV19 with TRBJ1-2; a possible D gene is TRBD1 (6 bases). The V gene lost 7 bases and the J gene lost 4 bases, with 16 bases spanning the gap. The germline gives CDR1 LNHDA, CDR2 SQIVND (reference sequence). This CDR3 contains 14 residues.

V and J are TRBV2 and TRBJ2-7, with D unclear. Germline V gene sequence: CDR1 SNHLY, CDR2 FYNNEI. Trimming took 6 bases from V and 2 from J, leaving 11 bases between them. The CDR3 runs 13 residues. The CDR3 bases are TGTGCCAGCAGACTCCTCGGTCCCTACGAGCAGTACTTC. The encoded protein is CASRLLGPYEQYF.

The chain links TRBV7-2 to TRBJ1-2; a possible D gene is TRBD1 (5 bases). The CDR3 contains 15 residues. V lost 4 bases and J 4 bases, leaving 16 bases between the germline ends. Germline assignment: CDR1 SGHTA and CDR2 FQGNSA. The CDR3 DNA is TGTGCCAGCAGCTCTGACAGATCTTCGGTCTATGGCTACACCTTC. Its translation: CASSSDRSSVYGYTF.

This clone was seen more than once but under ten times. This chain connects TRBV10-3 to TRBJ1-5; D unclear. In germline, CDR1 is ENHRY, CDR2 SYGVKD. The CDR3 loop spans 15 amino acids. The V gene lost 0 bases and the J gene lost 7 bases, with 13 bases spanning the gap. For the CDR3, the DNA is TGTGCCATCAGTGAGTCGGGCCCATTAAGGCAGCCCCAGCATTTT. The encoded protein is CAISESGPLRQPQHF.

The chain has TRBV29-1 and TRBJ1-1; weak D call: TRBD1 (6 bases). The germline gives CDR1 SQVTM, CDR2 ANQGSEA. The CDR3 runs to 13 residues. Trimming stripped 7 bases from V and 3 bases from J, with 15 bases between. The CDR3 spells CSALDSLDTEAFF. The DNA of the CDR3 is TGCAGCGCTCTGGACAGTCTTGACACTGAAGCTTTCTTT. Complete variable domain (other parts from reference TRBV29-1 and TRBJ1-1): SAVISQKPSRDICQRGTSLTIQCQVDSQVTMMFWYRQQPGQSLTLIATANQGSEATYESGFVIDKFPISRPNLTFSTLTVSNMSPEDSSIYLCSALDSLDTEAFFGQGTRLTVV.

This clone appeared a single time. The chain carries TRBV5-1 and TRBJ2-6, with D possibly TRBD2 on 5 matching bases. Trimming cost V 4 bases and J 0 bases, with 14 bases left between them. This CDR3 has 17 residues. Germline loops: CDR1 SGHRS, CDR2 YFSETQ. CDR3 sequence: CASSTGGVRSGANVLTF. CDR3 nucleotide sequence: TGCGCCAGCAGCACCGGAGGCGTTCGCTCTGGGGCCAACGTCCTGACTTTC. Looking up the rest from reference TRBV5-1 and TRBJ2-6 gives the full variable domain: KAGVTQTPRYLIKTRGQQVTLSCSPISGHRSVSWYQQTPGQGLQFLFEYFSETQRNKGNFPGRFSGRQFSNSRSEMNVSTLELGDSALYLCASSTGGVRSGANVLTFGAGSRLTVL.

The V call is TRBV27, the J call TRBJ2-7, with 7 bases lining up with TRBD1. The CDR3 totals 13 residues. Per germline, CDR1 MNHEY and CDR2 SMNVEV (reference sequence). V was pared by 6 bases and J by 6 bases, with 8 bases of the junction left unmatched. CDR3 nucleotide sequence: TGTGCCAGCAGCGACAGGGTTACCGGCGAGCAGTACTTC. Amino acids: CASSDRVTGEQYF.

The chain carries TRBV24-1 and TRBJ2-1; possible D gene TRBD1, 6 bases. The V end lost 6 bases, the J end lost 2 bases, and 10 bases lay between the germline ends. CDR1 is KGHDR, CDR2 SFDVKD, per germline. This CDR3 spans 14 amino acids. CDR3 sequence reads: CATSRGLTYNEQFF. The CDR3 DNA reads TGTGCCACCAGTAGGGGGTTGACCTACAATGAGCAGTTCTTC.